Sequencing of this TCR beta chain was carried out in a study of chemoradiotherapy in HPV16-positive cancers. Overall study results and limits: For HPV16-positive patients, expanding HPV-responsive T cells associated with longer recurrence-free survival.

Trimming stripped 3 bases from V and 6 bases from J, with 21 bases between. The CDR3 covers 17 residues. Germline V gene sequence: CDR1 SGHTA, CDR2 FQGNSA. Produced via immunoSEQ multiplex PCR; TCRdb's table is partial and in-frame only. This sample has about 4,700 clones, with more than 60% found just once. Comment on this clone: The antigen is unknown.

The sequencing used tumor tissue, collected from a patient who underwent chemoradiotherapy. The chain carries TRBV7-2 and TRBJ2-4; either TRBD1 or TRBD2 may fit D (6 bases each). This sequence was found in a human donor with HPV-associated anogenital cancer. The CDR3 loop is CASSFTGGPGIGNIQYF. The CDR3 region has the DNA TGTGCCAGCAGCTTTACCGGGGGCCCCGGGATTGGAAACATTCAGTACTTC.